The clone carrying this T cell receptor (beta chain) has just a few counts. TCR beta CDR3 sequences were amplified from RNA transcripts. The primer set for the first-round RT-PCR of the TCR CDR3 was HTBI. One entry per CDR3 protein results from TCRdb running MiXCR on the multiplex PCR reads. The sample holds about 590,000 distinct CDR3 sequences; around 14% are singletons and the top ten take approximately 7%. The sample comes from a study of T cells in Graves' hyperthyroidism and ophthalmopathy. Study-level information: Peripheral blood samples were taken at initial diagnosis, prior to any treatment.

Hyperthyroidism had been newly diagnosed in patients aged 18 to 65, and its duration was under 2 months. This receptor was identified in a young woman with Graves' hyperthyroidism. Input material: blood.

CDR3 region: CASSYGTANQETQYF. Here the CDR3 DNA reads TGTGCCAGCAGCTACGGGACAGCCAACCAAGAGACCCAGTACTTC. The rearrangement uses TRBV5-8 and TRBJ2-5; 7 bases match TRBD1. This CDR3 has 15 amino acids. Trimming cost V 3 bases and J 0 bases; bases outside gene matches: 5. The germline gives CDR1 SGHTS, CDR2 YDEGEE.